The 32 T cell receptor beta chains in this list originate from one sample, sequenced in a study of response to subunit inactivated influenza vaccine (dated by TCRdb to 2016 to 2019). The sample's time point label is to be understood as: 45 days after influenza vaccine administration. Libraries were made using RT-PCR. Sequencing relied on an Illumina HiSeq 2500. The raw public data were reprocessed by TCRdb itself: fastp quality trimming at Q25, MiXCR clonotype calling, in-frame beta chains only. Rows with a matching CDR3 protein are joined into one entry that keeps the most common DNA and genes. The sample table lists about 500,000 distinct CDR3 sequences, 10% to 15% of them with a count of one. The ten largest clones take up 13% of the sample. The sequencing here drew on PBMCs from blood, taken 35 to 45 days after vaccination. All receptors derive from a man aged 45-60 years who received an inactivated influenza vaccine. Donor details come from another sample of the same person, matched by shared clones.

Of note for this clonotype: Sequence at one end of the junction differs from germline and may be a read error. V gene TRBV7-9 combines with J gene TRBJ1-6; D might be TRBD1 (6 bases). CDR1 and CDR2 (germline): SEHNR, FQNEAQ (reference sequence). The CDR3 runs 15 residues. In DNA, the CDR3 is TGTGCCAGCAGCTTAGCTGGGGGCTTCAAATCACCCATCCACTTT. This codes for CASSLAGGFKSPIHF.

This clonotype has just a few counts. The gene calls are TRBV28 and TRBJ2-7; D ambiguous. The V end lost 6 bases, the J end lost 2 bases, and 11 bases lay between the germline ends. This CDR3 has 13 residues. Germline CDR1 is MDHEN and CDR2 is SYDVKM. This CDR3 reads CASSRTRPYEQYF. As DNA, the CDR3 is TGTGCCAGCAGCAGAACACGTCCCTACGAGCAGTACTTC.

There are a few counts of this clonotype. V is TRBV7-2 and J is TRBJ2-3, with unresolved D. Per the germline V gene, CDR1 is SGHTA and CDR2 is FQGNSA. This CDR3 is 14 amino acids long. Trimming took 5 bases from V and 1 from J, leaving 10 bases between them. The CDR3 coding sequence is TGTGCCAGCAGCCTCCAGACTGGCACAGATACGCAGTATTTT. Translated, it gives CASSLQTGTDTQYF.

This clonotype was detected many times. The V gene is TRBV7-3, the J gene TRBJ2-2; D might be TRBD2 (6 bases). Between the trimmed V and J ends, which lost 4 bases and 8 bases, there was a span of 14 bases. Germline lookup yields CDR1 SGHTA and CDR2 FQGTGA. The CDR3 is 14 amino acids. In DNA, the CDR3 is TGTGCCAGCAGCTACCTGGCTAGCGATGGGGAGCTGTTTTTT. The encoded protein is CASSYLASDGELFF.

This clonotype was counted ten times or more. The rearrangement links TRBV7-9 to TRBJ1-5, with a tentative D call TRBD1 (5 bases). Between the trimmed V and J ends, which lost 9 bases and 7 bases, there was a span of 16 bases. The CDR3 is made up of 13 amino acids. Germline loops: CDR1 SEHNR, CDR2 FQNEAQ (reference sequence). The CDR3 bases are TGTGCCAGTTCCGACAGCGGCGGACAGCCCCAGCATTTT. It encodes CASSDSGGQPQHF.

V is TRBV29-1 and J is TRBJ1-2; no definite D call. The V gene lost 7 bases and the J gene lost 7 bases, with 13 bases spanning the gap. This CDR3 comprises 11 residues. CDR1 and CDR2 (germline): SQVTM, ANQGSEA. CDR3 DNA sequence: TGCAGCGGTGCCGGTTTAGGTGGCTACACCTTC. Its translation is CSGAGLGGYTF.

This clonotype has only a few counts. The chain uses TRBV2 and TRBJ2-1; 8 bases are shared with TRBD2. The CDR3 spans 15 residues. Germline lookup yields CDR1 SNHLY and CDR2 FYNNEI. V lost 7 bases, J lost 5 bases, and 10 bases stayed unmatched. CDR3 coding DNA: TGTGCCAGCAAACCCCCGGGACTAGGAAACAATGAGCAGTTCTTC. As protein: CASKPPGLGNNEQFF.

The chain uses TRBV11-2 and TRBJ2-7; 10 bases match TRBD2. This CDR3 spans 15 amino acids. Unmatched junction bases numbered 6, after V lost 5 bases and J lost 2 bases. Germline V gene data show CDR1 as SGHAT and CDR2 as FQNNGV. CDR3 DNA sequence: TGTGCCAGCAGCCTCGGACTAGCGGTCACCTACGAGCAGTACTTC. This gives the protein CASSLGLAVTYEQYF.

This clonotype was found many times. The V and J genes are TRBV4-3 and TRBJ2-1, with 8 positions matching TRBD2. V was clipped by 0 bases and J by 12 bases; unmatched bases: 7. Germline V lookup: CDR1 LGHNA, CDR2 YSLEER. The CDR3 runs 14 residues. CDR3 bases: TGCGCCAGCAGCCAAGATTCAGGCGGGAGGAGGCAGTTCTTC. Its translation is CASSQDSGGRRQFF.

V is TRBV20-1 and J is TRBJ1-1; D remains ambiguous. The germline V and J ends were trimmed by 0 bases and 9 bases, with 8 bases remaining between them. Germline CDR1 and CDR2: DFQATT and SNEGSKA (reference sequence). The CDR3 has 11 residues. Here the CDR3 reads CSARDRLKAFF. In DNA form, the CDR3 reads TGCAGTGCTAGAGACCGACTGAAAGCTTTCTTT.

The chain has TRBV27 and TRBJ2-1; 7 bases map to TRBD2. Germline CDR1 and CDR2: MNHEY and SMNVEV (reference sequence). Germline trimming cut 0 bases from V and 4 bases from J; bases unmatched to any gene: 3. The CDR3 runs to 15 residues. Here the CDR3 reads CASSLSAGVYNEQFF. CDR3 nucleotide sequence: TGTGCCAGCAGTTTATCGGCGGGAGTATACAATGAGCAGTTCTTC.

There are a few counts of this clonotype. This rearrangement joins TRBV5-6 to TRBJ2-4, with unresolved D. Trimming took 0 bases from V and 0 from J, leaving 13 bases between them. Germline assignment: CDR1 SGHDT and CDR2 YYEEEE. This CDR3 is built from 17 residues. Written as DNA, the CDR3 is TGTGCCAGCAGCTTGGCCTTTCCGGTCCGAGCCAAAAACATTCAGTACTTC. This codes for CASSLAFPVRAKNIQYF. Together with reference TRBV5-6 and TRBJ2-4, the CDR3 gives the full variable domain: DAGVTQSPTHLIKTRGQQVTLRCSPKSGHDTVSWYQQALGQGPQFIFQYYEEEERQRGNFPDRFSGHQFPNYSSELNVNALLLGDSALYLCASSLAFPVRAKNIQYFGAGTRLSVL.

This chain uses TRBV4-2 with TRBJ2-4, with D unclear. The CDR3 spans 14 residues. V lost 0 bases to trimming and J lost 6 bases, with 9 bases between them. Germline V gives CDR1 LGHNA, CDR2 YNFKEQ. CDR3 nucleotides: TGTGCCAGCAGCCAAGAAACATCCAGAAACATTCAGTACTTC. Translating gives CASSQETSRNIQYF.

This clonotype was seen more than once but under ten times. The genes are TRBV29-1 and TRBJ2-7; TRBD1 matches 7 bases. The ends lost 7 bases at V and 1 base at J; junction bases unmatched: 7. CDR1 and CDR2 from the germline V gene are SQVTM and ANQGSEA. The CDR3 consists of 13 residues. The CDR3 loop reads CSARGQTSYEQYF. The CDR3 region has the DNA TGCAGCGCGAGGGGACAGACTTCCTACGAGCAGTACTTC.

This clonotype appeared many times. The chain recombines TRBV20-1 with TRBJ2-7; 10 bases line up with TRBD2. Germline V gene data show CDR1 as DFQATT and CDR2 as SNEGSKA (reference sequence). The length of the CDR3 is 15 residues. Germline trimming cut 0 bases from V and 2 bases from J; bases unmatched to any gene: 4. The CDR3 protein is CSARDFTSGAYEQYF. In nucleotides, the CDR3 is TGCAGTGCTAGAGATTTTACTAGCGGGGCCTACGAGCAGTACTTC.

The chain has TRBV20-1 and TRBJ1-6, with TRBD1 as a possible D gene (6 bases). CDR1 is DFQATT, CDR2 SNEGSKA, per germline (reference sequence). The V and J ends lost 2 bases and 7 bases respectively, with 18 bases between them. This CDR3 is 16 amino acids long. CDR3 DNA: TGCAGTGCTAGACCTCAACAGGGTCGGAAAAATTCACCCCTCCACTTT. Protein: CSARPQQGRKNSPLHF.

The rearrangement links TRBV28 to TRBJ2-4, with TRBD2 identical over 16 bases. The length of the CDR3 is 20 residues. Trimming at V came to 5 bases and at J to 2 bases, leaving 12 bases not matched to a gene. Germline CDR1 is MDHEN and CDR2 is SYDVKM. CDR3 sequence: CASSPRGLAGGPFSKNIQYF. As DNA, the CDR3 is TGTGCCAGCAGTCCTAGGGGACTAGCGGGGGGGCCCTTTTCCAAAAACATTCAGTACTTC.

This chain links TRBV20-1 with TRBJ1-4; D not resolved. From germline, CDR1 is DFQATT and CDR2 SNEGSKA (reference sequence). The length of the CDR3 is 14 residues. V lost 0 bases and J 8 bases, leaving 13 bases between the germline ends. CDR3 sequence reads: CSARDGLTPEKLFF. In DNA form, the CDR3 reads TGCAGTGCTAGAGATGGACTGACCCCAGAAAAACTGTTTTTT.

The sample holds many counts of this clonotype. The chain combines TRBV12-3 or TRBV12-4 with TRBJ2-7; 11 nucleotides align to TRBD1. CDR3 length equals 16 residues. Unmatched junction bases numbered 8, after V lost 5 bases and J lost 2 bases. CDR3 protein: CASSTAGTGGTYEQYF. The CDR3 DNA reads TGTGCCAGCAGTACCGCCGGGACAGGGGGGACCTACGAGCAGTACTTC.

The sample holds a few counts of this clonotype. This chain connects TRBV7-2 to TRBJ1-5; D call uncertain. There are 16 residues in the CDR3. V gave up 4 bases and J gave up 2 bases, with 15 bases separating them. Germline V gene sequence: CDR1 SGHTA, CDR2 FQGNSA. The CDR3 loop reads CASSSRLGDRNQPQHF. DNA for the CDR3: TGTGCCAGCAGCTCTCGCCTCGGGGATCGCAATCAGCCCCAGCATTTT.

CDR3 sequence (DNA): TGTGCCAGCAGTTTTTTGTCCGCCCTGACAGATACGCAGTATTTT. It is translated as CASSFLSALTDTQYF. This chain connects TRBV12-3 or TRBV12-4 to TRBJ2-3; no firm D call. V was trimmed by 3 bases and J by 3 bases, leaving 13 bases between them. CDR3 length equals 15 residues.

This clonotype was seen a handful of times. This chain joins TRBV7-4 and TRBJ2-5; the match to TRBD2 covers 13 bases. CDR1 and CDR2 from the germline V gene are SGHVT and SQSDAQ. The CDR3 totals 16 residues. V was pared by 5 bases and J by 5 bases, with 8 bases of the junction left unmatched. CDR3 amino acids: CASSLRTSGSSETQYF. In nucleotides, the CDR3 is TGTGCCAGCAGCCTTAGGACTAGCGGGAGTTCGGAGACCCAGTACTTC. The whole variable domain, filled in from reference TRBV7-4 and TRBJ2-5, reads GAGVSQSPRYKVAKRGRDVALRCDSISGHVTLYWYRQTLGQGSEVLTYSQSDAQRDKSGRPSGRFSAERPERSVSTLKIQRTEQGDSAVYLCASSLRTSGSSETQYFGPGTRLLVL.

This clonotype turned up a few times. This chain links TRBV29-1 with TRBJ2-7, with 16 bases fitting TRBD2. This CDR3 is built from 15 residues. V trimming: 7 bases; J trimming: 7 bases; junction bases outside the gene matches: 10. Germline assignment: CDR1 SQVTM and CDR2 ANQGSEA. CDR3 in DNA: TGCAGCGCATCCGGGACTAGCGGGAGGGTAGGGGAGCAGTACTTC. This sequence encodes CSASGTSGRVGEQYF.

The chain links TRBV20-1 to TRBJ1-3; weak D call: TRBD1 (6 bases). V lost 1 base and J lost 2, with 9 bases in between. This CDR3 contains 14 residues. Looked up from germline, CDR1 is DFQATT and CDR2 is SNEGSKA (reference sequence). The CDR3 spells CSARVRGPGNTIYF. DNA for the CDR3: TGCAGTGCTAGAGTCCGGGGGCCTGGAAACACCATATATTTT.

This clonotype was seen a handful of times. The CDR3: CATRQTRNTEAFF. In DNA form, the CDR3 reads TGTGCCACCAGACAGACAAGGAACACTGAAGCTTTCTTT. The chain carries TRBV12-3 or TRBV12-4 and TRBJ1-1, with a weak D call TRBD1 (5 bases). This CDR3 contains 13 residues. Trimming shortened V by 10 bases and J by 1 base, and 13 bases separated the two germline ends.

The chain is built from TRBV5-1 and TRBJ1-2; D gene uncertain. Germline CDR1 SGHRS, CDR2 YFSETQ. V was trimmed by 3 bases and J by 8 bases, leaving 17 bases between them. This CDR3 has 14 residues. This CDR3 reads CASSSLDGAGGYTF. For the CDR3, the DNA is TGCGCCAGCAGCTCCCTGGACGGTGCAGGCGGCTACACCTTC.

The chain joins TRBV20-1 to TRBJ2-3, with 7 bases identical to TRBD2. The CDR3 sequence is 17 residues long. Germline V CDR1 and CDR2: DFQATT, SNEGSKA (reference sequence). V lost 0 bases and J lost 4; bases outside the gene matches: 13. The CDR3 protein is CSARDSSGLVLADTQYF. DNA of the CDR3: TGCAGTGCTAGAGATAGCAGTGGACTAGTCCTAGCAGATACGCAGTATTTT.

This clonotype was seen a single time. The V and J genes are TRBV6-2 or TRBV6-3 and TRBJ2-7, with a possible D match to TRBD2 (5 bases). The CDR3 spans 11 residues. Germline V CDR1 and CDR2: MNHEY, SVGEGT. The V end lost 7 bases, the J end lost 6 bases, and 10 bases lay between the germline ends. CDR3 nucleotide sequence: TGTGCCAGCACCCAGGCGGGCGAGCAGTACTTC. Translating gives CASTQAGEQYF.

The rearrangement joins TRBV28 to TRBJ2-2; TRBD2 aligns across 9 bases. From germline, CDR1 is MDHEN and CDR2 SYDVKM. V dropped 4 bases and J dropped 8; count of bases not matched to a gene: 14. CDR3 size: 17 residues. The CDR3, as DNA: TGTGCCAGCAGTTATACCGGGACTAGCAGATCCGTGGGGGAGCTGTTTTTT. Translated: CASSYTGTSRSVGELFF.

The table lists this clonotype with many counts. The J gene is TRBJ1-2, the V gene TRBV7-8, with 7 bases aligning to TRBD1. Looked up from germline, CDR1 is SGHVS and CDR2 is FQNEAQ. This CDR3 comprises 12 residues. The V segment lost 5 bases and the J segment 8 bases; nucleotides outside the gene matches: 5. CDR3: CASSLQGLGYTF. CDR3 nucleotides: TGTGCCAGCAGCCTACAGGGGCTCGGCTACACCTTC.

This chain uses TRBV20-1 with TRBJ2-3; TRBD2 matches at 9 bases. The CDR3 sequence is 18 residues long. V lost 3 bases to trimming and J lost 0 bases; unmatched junction nucleotides: 13. Per germline, CDR1 DFQATT and CDR2 SNEGSKA (reference sequence). DNA of the CDR3: TGCAGTGCTAGTGGGGCTAGCGGGGTACTATCTAGCACAGATACGCAGTATTTT. Translating it yields CSASGASGVLSSTDTQYF.

V and J are TRBV5-1 and TRBJ1-1; perhaps TRBD1 as D (6 bases). This CDR3 has 14 residues. CDR1 is SGHRS and CDR2 is YFSETQ in the germline V gene. V was cut by 4 bases and J by 0 bases, with 10 bases left in between. Written as DNA, the CDR3 is TGCGCCAGCAGCGAGGGGGGATTGAACACTGAAGCTTTCTTT. Translation gives CASSEGGLNTEAFF.